A single sample is the source of the 21 T cell receptor beta chains below, sequenced in a study of naive and memory T cell subsets. The beta constant-region primer was an equimolar mix of two oligonucleotides covering TRBC1 and TRBC2. TCRdb re-called the UMI-ligation and nested PCR reads through MiXCR, storing one row per CDR3 protein. The table lists some 150,000 distinct CDR3 sequences, approximately 15% of them singletons, with more than 0.13% in the top ten. Sequences were obtained from naive CD4+ T cells from blood. These TCRs come from a human donor in good health.

This chain uses TRBV29-1 with TRBJ2-3, with D possibly being TRBD2 (5 bases). The CDR3 spans 14 residues. V shed 4 bases and J shed 0 bases, with 11 bases lying between them. Per the germline V gene, CDR1 is SQVTM and CDR2 is ANQGSEA. The CDR3: CSVGRAESTDTQYF. DNA of the CDR3: TGCAGCGTTGGTCGAGCGGAGAGCACAGATACGCAGTATTTT.

V is TRBV25-1 and J is TRBJ1-5; D unclear. The CDR3 length is 15 residues. The germline gives CDR1 MGHDK, CDR2 SYGVNS. Trimming took off 5 bases at V and 2 bases at J, with 13 bases between the two ends. As DNA, the CDR3 is TGTGCCAGCAGTCCAGGAGGGAGCGGCAATCAGCCCCAGCATTTT. It encodes CASSPGGSGNQPQHF.

The chain links TRBV5-1 to TRBJ1-1, with TRBD1 matching 7 bases. The trim removed 4 bases at V and 6 bases at J, leaving 12 bases unmatched. In germline, CDR1 is SGHRS, CDR2 YFSETQ. The CDR3 consists of 15 residues. The DNA of the CDR3 is TGCGCCAGCAGCACGGGCGACAGGGATCTAGCTGAAGCTTTCTTT. This codes for CASSTGDRDLAEAFF. The complete variable domain, with remaining parts taken from reference TRBV5-1 and TRBJ1-1, reads KAGVTQTPRYLIKTRGQQVTLSCSPISGHRSVSWYQQTPGQGLQFLFEYFSETQRNKGNFPGRFSGRQFSNSRSEMNVSTLELGDSALYLCASSTGDRDLAEAFFGQGTRLTVV.

The chain is built from TRBV3-1 and TRBJ2-7, with TRBD2 matching over 11 bases. Looked up from germline, CDR1 is LGHDT and CDR2 is YNNKEL (reference sequence). V gave up 8 bases and J gave up 6 bases; unmatched junction bases: 0. The CDR3 loop spans 11 amino acids. CDR3 coding DNA: TGTGCCAGCGGACTAGCGGGCGAGCAGTACTTC. This translates into CASGLAGEQYF.

This clonotype appeared a few times. The chain recombines TRBV4-2 with TRBJ2-1; 8 bases line up with TRBD2. Trimming cost V 2 bases and J 3 bases; bases outside gene matches: 12. Germline-derived CDR1 and CDR2 are LGHNA and YNFKEQ. The CDR3 length is 18 residues. CDR3 DNA: TGTGCCAGCAGCCAATATGTTCGGGAGGGCCGTATCTACAATGAGCAGTTCTTC. Translated: CASSQYVREGRIYNEQFF.

V usage is TRBV5-1 and J usage is TRBJ2-5, with TRBD1 identical over 7 bases. Germline V gene data show CDR1 as SGHRS and CDR2 as YFSETQ. This CDR3 has 15 residues. The J segment lost 5 bases and the V segment lost 2 bases, leaving 9 bases of the junction unmatched. CDR3 coding DNA: TGCGCCAGCAGCTTCGGACAGGTACCGCCGGAGACCCAGTACTTC. Protein: CASSFGQVPPETQYF.

V is TRBV18 and J is TRBJ1-1; 9 bases are shared with TRBD1. The CDR3 totals 14 residues. Germline-derived CDR1 and CDR2 are KGHSH and LQKENI. V shed 4 bases, J shed 3 bases, and the junction held 3 bases outside the gene matches. The CDR3 is CASSRDRDYTEAFF. CDR3 bases: TGTGCCAGCTCACGGGACAGGGACTACACTGAAGCTTTCTTT.

This clonotype showed up just a few times. This rearrangement joins TRBV4-3 to TRBJ1-2, with 9 bases lining up with TRBD1. Losses at the gene ends were 2 bases for V and 4 bases for J; bases not matched to a gene: 5. This CDR3 contains 15 residues. Germline lookup yields CDR1 LGHNA and CDR2 YSLEER. The CDR3 sequence is CASSQTGTGFYGYTF. CDR3 sequence (DNA): TGCGCCAGCAGCCAAACCGGGACAGGGTTCTATGGCTACACCTTC.

The chain links TRBV7-9 to TRBJ2-6; 14 bases are shared with TRBD2. The CDR3 extends over 22 amino acids. J was trimmed by 0 bases and V by 5 bases; bases with no gene match: 15. Germline CDR1 and CDR2: SEHNR and FQNEAQ (reference sequence). The CDR3 coding sequence is TGTGCCAGCAGCCCGCCGGGACAGGGGACTAGCGGGGGCACCTCTGGGGCCAACGTCCTGACTTTC. Translation: CASSPPGQGTSGGTSGANVLTF.

This clonotype was counted only a few times. The chain couples TRBV7-9 to TRBJ1-1; D is ambiguous. Germline V lookup: CDR1 SEHNR, CDR2 FQNEAQ (reference sequence). Trimming removed 5 bases at V and 7 bases at J, with 23 bases between. The CDR3 has 16 amino acids. CDR3 region: CASSPTPVSSGIEAFF. In DNA, the CDR3 is TGTGCCAGCAGCCCAACTCCGGTGTCATCGGGGATTGAAGCTTTCTTT.

V gene TRBV6-2 or TRBV6-3 combines with J gene TRBJ1-5; D might be TRBD1 (5 bases). CDR1 is MNHEY and CDR2 is SVGEGT in the germline V gene. CDR3 length: 16 residues. Between the trimmed V and J ends, which lost 6 bases and 3 bases, there was a span of 18 bases. CDR3 in amino acids: CASRDPGPHFNQPQHF. The CDR3 DNA reads as TGTGCCAGCAGAGACCCGGGACCGCACTTCAATCAGCCCCAGCATTTT.

This clonotype was picked up a small number of times. The rearrangement uses TRBV7-9 and TRBJ2-7; 10 bases fit TRBD1. The CDR3 extends over 16 amino acids. The V gene end was trimmed by 1 base and the J gene end by 2 bases; junction bases not matched to a gene: 5. The germline CDR1 and CDR2 sequences are SEHNR and FQNEAQ (reference sequence). CDR3 DNA sequence: TGTGCCAGCAGCTTAGGGGACAGGGGAAAGCCCTACGAGCAGTACTTC. This translates into CASSLGDRGKPYEQYF.

The chain carries TRBV28 and TRBJ1-6; D possibly corresponds to TRBD1 (6 bases). The V end was cut by 3 bases, the J end by 0 bases, with 21 bases between. Germline-derived CDR1 and CDR2 are MDHEN and SYDVKM. CDR3 length: 20 residues. CDR3 region: CASSFRTSGVYGSYNSPLHF. The CDR3 region has the DNA TGTGCCAGCAGTTTTAGAACTTCAGGGGTCTACGGCTCCTATAATTCACCCCTCCACTTT.

The V gene is TRBV2, the J gene TRBJ2-1, with 11 bases lining up with TRBD2. The germline gives CDR1 SNHLY, CDR2 FYNNEI. The junction had 7 bases not matched to a gene; V was cut back by 2 bases and J by 7 bases. The CDR3 is 16 residues long. The CDR3 spells CASSEQGLADTNEQFF. In DNA form, the CDR3 reads TGTGCCAGCAGTGAACAGGGACTAGCGGATACAAATGAGCAGTTCTTC. The entire variable domain, with the rest obtained from reference TRBV2 and TRBJ2-1, is as follows: EPEVTQTPSHQVTQMGQEVILRCVPISNHLYFYWYRQILGQKVEFLVSFYNNEISEKSEIFDDQFSVERPDGSNFTLKIRSTKLEDSAMYFCASSEQGLADTNEQFFGPGTRLTVL.

The rearrangement links TRBV12-3 or TRBV12-4 to TRBJ2-4; D is undetermined. The CDR3 runs 15 residues. The germline V and J ends were trimmed by 0 bases and 0 bases, with 6 bases remaining between them. CDR3 amino acids: CASSLAEIAKNIQYF. The CDR3, as DNA: TGTGCCAGCAGTTTAGCGGAGATAGCCAAAAACATTCAGTACTTC.

The chain uses TRBV12-3 or TRBV12-4 and TRBJ1-1, with a tentative D call TRBD1 (5 bases). V was shortened by 3 bases and J by 5 bases, with 13 bases between the two germline ends. This CDR3 region has 14 residues. The CDR3 region is CASSLGEVGTEAFF. CDR3 nucleotides: TGTGCCAGCAGTTTGGGGGAAGTAGGGACTGAAGCTTTCTTT.

The rearrangement joins TRBV30 to TRBJ1-1; D remains ambiguous. V lost 0 bases, J lost 10 bases, and 9 bases lay in between. This CDR3 has 11 residues. Germline V gene lookup returns CDR1 GTSNPN and CDR2 SVGIG (reference sequence). CDR3: CAWSVSWLAFF. Here the CDR3 DNA reads TGTGCCTGGAGTGTATCTTGGTTAGCTTTCTTT.

J is TRBJ2-1 and V is TRBV19; 10 bases fit TRBD2. The germline gives CDR1 LNHDA, CDR2 SQIVND (reference sequence). V shed 5 bases and J 6 bases; nucleotides not matched to a gene: 7. The CDR3 extends over 15 amino acids. The CDR3: CASSGLAGAPNEQFF. The CDR3 DNA sequence: TGTGCCAGTAGTGGGCTAGCGGGAGCCCCCAATGAGCAGTTCTTC.

Only a few counts were recorded for this clonotype. V is TRBV6-9 and J is TRBJ1-5; perhaps TRBD1 as D (5 bases). The V gene's germline CDR1 is MNHGY and CDR2 SVAAGI. V gave up 5 bases and J gave up 2 bases, with 22 bases separating them. The CDR3 consists of 18 residues. The CDR3 region is CASSPAPIIIQGNQPQHF. The CDR3 nucleotides are TGTGCCAGCAGTCCCGCCCCGATAATTATACAGGGCAATCAGCCCCAGCATTTT.

Many counts were recorded for this clonotype. This rearrangement joins TRBV29-1 to TRBJ2-5; TRBD1 might be the D (5 bases). V gave up 7 bases and J gave up 1 base, with 13 bases separating them. Germline CDR1 reads SQVTM; CDR2 reads ANQGSEA. This CDR3 comprises 13 residues. Written as DNA, the CDR3 is TGCAGCGCAAATAGACAGACCCAAGAGACCCAGTACTTC. It codes for CSANRQTQETQYF.

In this sample, this clonotype turned up many times. The chain couples TRBV7-8 to TRBJ1-5; the D gene is possibly TRBD1 (5 bases). With 5 bases removed from V and 6 bases from J, the gap between germline ends came to 20 bases. The CDR3 runs to 16 residues. Germline values: CDR1 SGHVS, CDR2 FQNEAQ. The CDR3 coding sequence is TGTGCCAGCAGCCCCGGGCTGCGAAGGGGCGGTCAGCCCCAGCATTTT. Translation: CASSPGLRRGGQPQHF.